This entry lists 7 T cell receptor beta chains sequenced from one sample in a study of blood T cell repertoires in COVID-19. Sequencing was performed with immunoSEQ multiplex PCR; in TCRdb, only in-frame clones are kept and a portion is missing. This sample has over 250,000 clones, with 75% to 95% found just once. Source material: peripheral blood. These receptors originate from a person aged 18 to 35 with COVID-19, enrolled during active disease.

The chain's CDR3 is CASSPRGSGTYEQYF. The CDR3 region has the DNA TGCGCCAGCAGCCCTCGCGGTAGCGGGACCTACGAGCAGTACTTC. The V and J genes are TRBV5-1 and TRBJ2-7, with 8 nucleotides matching TRBD2. The CDR3 loop spans 15 amino acids. Per germline, CDR1 SGHRS and CDR2 YFSETQ. V shed 4 bases, J shed 2 bases, and the junction held 8 bases outside the gene matches.

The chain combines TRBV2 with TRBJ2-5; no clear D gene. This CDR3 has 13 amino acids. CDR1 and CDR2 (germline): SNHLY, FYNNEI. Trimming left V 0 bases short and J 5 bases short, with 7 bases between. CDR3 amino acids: CASSEAARETQYF. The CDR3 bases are TGTGCCAGCAGTGAAGCGGCGAGGGAGACCCAGTACTTC.

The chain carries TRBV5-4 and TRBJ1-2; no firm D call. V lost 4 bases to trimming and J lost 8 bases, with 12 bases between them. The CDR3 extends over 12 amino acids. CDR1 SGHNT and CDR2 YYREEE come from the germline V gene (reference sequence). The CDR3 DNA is TGTGCCAGCAGCCCCCAAGGGAGAGGCTACACCTTC. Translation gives CASSPQGRGYTF.

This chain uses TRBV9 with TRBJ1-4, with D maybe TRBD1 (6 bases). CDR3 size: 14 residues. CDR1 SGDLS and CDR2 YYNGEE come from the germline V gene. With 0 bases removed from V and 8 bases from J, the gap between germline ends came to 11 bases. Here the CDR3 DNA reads TGTGCCAGCAGCGTAGGGTCAGGGGAGGAAAAACTGTTTTTT. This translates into CASSVGSGEEKLFF.

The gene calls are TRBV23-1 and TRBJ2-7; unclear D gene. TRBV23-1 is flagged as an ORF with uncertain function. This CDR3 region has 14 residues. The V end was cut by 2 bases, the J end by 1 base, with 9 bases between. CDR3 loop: CASSQVIDSYEQYF. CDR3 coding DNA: TGCGCCAGCAGTCAAGTAATAGATTCCTACGAGCAGTACTTC.

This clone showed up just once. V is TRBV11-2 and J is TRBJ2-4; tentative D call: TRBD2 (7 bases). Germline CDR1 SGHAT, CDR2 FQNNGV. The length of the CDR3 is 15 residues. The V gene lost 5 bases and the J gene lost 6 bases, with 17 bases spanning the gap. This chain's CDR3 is CASSPDQRGGNIQYF. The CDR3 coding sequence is TGTGCCAGCAGCCCCGACCAAAGGGGGGGAAACATTCAGTACTTC.

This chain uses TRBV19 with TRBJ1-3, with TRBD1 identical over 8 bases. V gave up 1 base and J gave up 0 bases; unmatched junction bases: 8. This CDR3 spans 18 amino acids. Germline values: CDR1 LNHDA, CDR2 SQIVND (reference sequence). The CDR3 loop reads CASSIGGDRLFSGNTIYF. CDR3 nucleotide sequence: TGTGCCAGTAGTATAGGGGGGGACAGGCTTTTCTCTGGAAACACCATATATTTT.